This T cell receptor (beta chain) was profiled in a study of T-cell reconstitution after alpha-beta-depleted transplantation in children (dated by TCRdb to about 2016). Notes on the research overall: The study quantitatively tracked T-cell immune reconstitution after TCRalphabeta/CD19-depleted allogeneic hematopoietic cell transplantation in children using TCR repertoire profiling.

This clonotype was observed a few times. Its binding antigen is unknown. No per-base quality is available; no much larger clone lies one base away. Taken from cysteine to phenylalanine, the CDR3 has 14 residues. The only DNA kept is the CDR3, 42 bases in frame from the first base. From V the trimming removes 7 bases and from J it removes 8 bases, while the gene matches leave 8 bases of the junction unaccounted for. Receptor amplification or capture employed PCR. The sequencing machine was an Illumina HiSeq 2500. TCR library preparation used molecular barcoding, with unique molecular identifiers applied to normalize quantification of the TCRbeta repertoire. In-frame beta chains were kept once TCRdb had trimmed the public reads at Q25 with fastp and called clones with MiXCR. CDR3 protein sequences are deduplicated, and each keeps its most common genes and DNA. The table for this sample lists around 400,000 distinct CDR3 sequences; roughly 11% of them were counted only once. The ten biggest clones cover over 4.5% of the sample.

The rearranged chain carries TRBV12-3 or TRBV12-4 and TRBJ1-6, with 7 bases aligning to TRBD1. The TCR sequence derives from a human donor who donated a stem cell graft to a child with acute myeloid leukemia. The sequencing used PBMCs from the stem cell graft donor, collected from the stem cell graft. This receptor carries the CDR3 CASTQGQRYSPLHF. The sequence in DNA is TGTGCCAGCACCCAGGGACAGCGATATTCACCCCTCCACTTT.